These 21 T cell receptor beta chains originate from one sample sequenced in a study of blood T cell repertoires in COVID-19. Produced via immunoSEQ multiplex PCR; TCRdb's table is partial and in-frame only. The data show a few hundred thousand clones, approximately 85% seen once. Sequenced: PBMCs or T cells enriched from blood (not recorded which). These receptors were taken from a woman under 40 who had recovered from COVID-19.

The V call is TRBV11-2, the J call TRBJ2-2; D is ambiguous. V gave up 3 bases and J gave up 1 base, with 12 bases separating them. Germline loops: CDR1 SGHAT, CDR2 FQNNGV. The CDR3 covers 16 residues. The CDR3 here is CASSFRSGKNTGELFF. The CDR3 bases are TGTGCCAGCAGCTTTAGGTCAGGCAAGAACACCGGGGAGCTGTTTTTT.

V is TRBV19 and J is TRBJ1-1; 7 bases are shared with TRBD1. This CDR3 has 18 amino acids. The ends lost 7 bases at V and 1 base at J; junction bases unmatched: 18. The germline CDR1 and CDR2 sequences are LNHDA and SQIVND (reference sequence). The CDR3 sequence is CASIDGGITGTANTEAFF. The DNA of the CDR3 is TGTGCCAGTATCGATGGAGGGATTACCGGGACAGCGAACACTGAAGCTTTCTTT.

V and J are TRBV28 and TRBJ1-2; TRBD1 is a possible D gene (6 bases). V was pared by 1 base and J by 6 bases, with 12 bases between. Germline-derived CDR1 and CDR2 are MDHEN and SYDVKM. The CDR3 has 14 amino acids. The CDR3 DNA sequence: TGTGCCAGCAGTTTATCTCGGACAGAGCATGGCTACACCTTC. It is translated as CASSLSRTEHGYTF.

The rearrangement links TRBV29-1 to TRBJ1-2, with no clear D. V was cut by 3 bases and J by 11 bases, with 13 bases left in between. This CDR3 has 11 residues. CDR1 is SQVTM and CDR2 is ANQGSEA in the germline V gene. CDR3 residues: CSVDSGNLYTF. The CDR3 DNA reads TGCAGCGTTGATTCGGGAAACCTGTACACCTTC.

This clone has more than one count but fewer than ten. In DNA, the CDR3 is TGTGCCAGCAGCTTACCACAGGGGACTTACTATGGCTACACCTTC. Translated, it gives CASSLPQGTYYGYTF. The rearrangement joins TRBV5-8 to TRBJ1-2; TRBD1 aligns across 7 bases. Germline V gene data show CDR1 as SGHTS and CDR2 as YDEGEE. The V and J ends lost 2 bases and 3 bases, in that order; junction bases with no gene match: 7. The CDR3 has 15 amino acids.

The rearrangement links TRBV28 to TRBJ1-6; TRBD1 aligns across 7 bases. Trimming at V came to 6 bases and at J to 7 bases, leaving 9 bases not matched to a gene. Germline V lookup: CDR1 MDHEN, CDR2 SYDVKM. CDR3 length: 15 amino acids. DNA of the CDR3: TGTGCCAGCAGGCTCTCCGGGACAGAGAATTCACCCCTCCACTTT. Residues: CASRLSGTENSPLHF.

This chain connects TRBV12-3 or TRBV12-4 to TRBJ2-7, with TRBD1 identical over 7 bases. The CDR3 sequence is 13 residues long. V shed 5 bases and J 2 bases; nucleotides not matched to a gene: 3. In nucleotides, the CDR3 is TGTGCCAGCAGTCCGGACAGGACCTACGAGCAGTACTTC. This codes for CASSPDRTYEQYF.

In nucleotides, the CDR3 is TGCAGCGTTCTAGGGGGTCCGTCCTACGAGCAGTACTTC. Residues: CSVLGGPSYEQYF. The V gene is TRBV29-1, the J gene TRBJ2-7; a weak D match, TRBD1 (6 bases). The CDR3 is 13 residues long. The V end was cut by 5 bases, the J end by 1 base, with 12 bases between. The germline gives CDR1 SQVTM, CDR2 ANQGSEA.

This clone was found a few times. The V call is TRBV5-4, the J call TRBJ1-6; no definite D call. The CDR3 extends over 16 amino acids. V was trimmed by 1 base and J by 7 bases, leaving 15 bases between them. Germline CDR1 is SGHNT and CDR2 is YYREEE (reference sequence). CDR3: CASSLRNTAVNSPLHF. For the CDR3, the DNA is TGTGCCAGCAGCTTGAGGAATACAGCCGTGAATTCACCCCTCCACTTT.

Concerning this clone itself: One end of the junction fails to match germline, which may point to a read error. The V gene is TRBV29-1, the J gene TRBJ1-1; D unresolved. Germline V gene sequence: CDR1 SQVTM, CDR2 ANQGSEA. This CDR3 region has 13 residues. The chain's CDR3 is CSVEGVLNTEAFF. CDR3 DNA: TGCAGCGTCGAAGGAGTATTGAACACTGAAGCTTTCTTT.

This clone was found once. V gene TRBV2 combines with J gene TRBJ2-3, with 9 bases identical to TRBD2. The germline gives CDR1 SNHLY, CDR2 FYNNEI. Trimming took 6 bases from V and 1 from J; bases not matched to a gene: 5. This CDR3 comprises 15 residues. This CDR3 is CASRQLAGGTDTQYF. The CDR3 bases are TGTGCCAGCAGGCAACTAGCGGGTGGCACAGATACGCAGTATTTT.

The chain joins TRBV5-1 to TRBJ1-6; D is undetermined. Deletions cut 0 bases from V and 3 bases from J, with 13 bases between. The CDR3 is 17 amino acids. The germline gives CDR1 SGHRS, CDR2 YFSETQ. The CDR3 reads CASSLEAPAVYNSPLHF. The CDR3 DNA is TGCGCCAGCAGCTTGGAAGCGCCGGCAGTCTATAATTCACCCCTCCACTTT. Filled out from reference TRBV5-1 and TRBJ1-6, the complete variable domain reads KAGVTQTPRYLIKTRGQQVTLSCSPISGHRSVSWYQQTPGQGLQFLFEYFSETQRNKGNFPGRFSGRQFSNSRSEMNVSTLELGDSALYLCASSLEAPAVYNSPLHFGNGTRLTVT.

CDR3: CASSPLGTGRNEKLFF. The CDR3 DNA reads TGCGCCAGCAGCCCACTCGGGACAGGCCGAAATGAAAAACTGTTTTTT. V usage is TRBV5-1 and J usage is TRBJ1-4, with 8 bases lining up with TRBD1. Unmatched junction bases numbered 10, after V lost 4 bases and J lost 5 bases. The V gene's germline CDR1 is SGHRS and CDR2 YFSETQ. The CDR3 length is 16 residues.

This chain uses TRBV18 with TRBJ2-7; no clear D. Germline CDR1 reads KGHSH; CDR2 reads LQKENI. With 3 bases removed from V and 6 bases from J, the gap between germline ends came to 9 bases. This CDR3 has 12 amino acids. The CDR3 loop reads CASSPIGSEQYF. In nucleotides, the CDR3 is TGTGCCAGCTCACCCATCGGGTCCGAGCAGTACTTC.

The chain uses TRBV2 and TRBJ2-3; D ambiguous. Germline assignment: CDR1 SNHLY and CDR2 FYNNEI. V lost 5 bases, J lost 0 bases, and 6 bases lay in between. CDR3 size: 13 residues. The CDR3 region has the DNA TGTGCCAGCAGTAGAGGAAGCACAGATACGCAGTATTTT. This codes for CASSRGSTDTQYF.

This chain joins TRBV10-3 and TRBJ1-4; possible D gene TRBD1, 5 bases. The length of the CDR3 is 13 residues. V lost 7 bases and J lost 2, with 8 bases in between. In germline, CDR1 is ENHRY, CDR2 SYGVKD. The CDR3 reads CAIKGWTNEKLFF. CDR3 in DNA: TGTGCCATCAAGGGGTGGACTAATGAAAAACTGTTTTTT.

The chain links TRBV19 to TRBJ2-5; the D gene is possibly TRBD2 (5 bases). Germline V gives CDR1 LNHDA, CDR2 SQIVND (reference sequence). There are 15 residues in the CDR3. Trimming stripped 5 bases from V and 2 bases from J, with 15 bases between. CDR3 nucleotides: TGTGCCAGTAGTTTAGGACGGAGGATTCAAGAGACCCAGTACTTC. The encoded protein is CASSLGRRIQETQYF.

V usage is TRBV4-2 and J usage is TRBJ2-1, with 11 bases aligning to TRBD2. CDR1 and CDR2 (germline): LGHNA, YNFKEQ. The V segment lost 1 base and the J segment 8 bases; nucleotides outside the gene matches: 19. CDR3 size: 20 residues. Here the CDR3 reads CASSQAHTKMGSGGAYEQFF. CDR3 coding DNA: TGTGCCAGCAGCCAAGCCCACACGAAGATGGGTAGCGGGGGGGCCTATGAGCAGTTCTTC.

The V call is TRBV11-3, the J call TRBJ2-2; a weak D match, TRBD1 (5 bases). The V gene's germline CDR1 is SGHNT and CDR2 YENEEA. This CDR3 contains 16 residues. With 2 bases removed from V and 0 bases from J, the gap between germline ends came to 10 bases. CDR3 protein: CASSLFQGANTGELFF. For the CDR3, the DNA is TGTGCCAGCAGCTTATTTCAGGGCGCGAACACCGGGGAGCTGTTTTTT.

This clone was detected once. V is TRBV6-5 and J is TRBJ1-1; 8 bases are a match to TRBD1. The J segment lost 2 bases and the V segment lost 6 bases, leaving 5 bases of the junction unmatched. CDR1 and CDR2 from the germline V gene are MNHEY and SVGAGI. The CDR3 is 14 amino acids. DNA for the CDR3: TGTGCCAGCAGACGTGGACAGGGCAACACTGAAGCTTTCTTT. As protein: CASRRGQGNTEAFF.

CDR3 sequence: CASSITTGQSGGYTF. The DNA of the CDR3 is TGTGCCAGCAGTATTACTACAGGACAATCGGGTGGCTACACCTTC. The gene calls are TRBV28 and TRBJ1-2, with D tentatively TRBD1 (5 bases). V lost 5 bases, J lost 7 bases, and 20 bases lay in between. The germline V gene has CDR1 MDHEN and CDR2 SYDVKM. The CDR3 totals 15 residues.